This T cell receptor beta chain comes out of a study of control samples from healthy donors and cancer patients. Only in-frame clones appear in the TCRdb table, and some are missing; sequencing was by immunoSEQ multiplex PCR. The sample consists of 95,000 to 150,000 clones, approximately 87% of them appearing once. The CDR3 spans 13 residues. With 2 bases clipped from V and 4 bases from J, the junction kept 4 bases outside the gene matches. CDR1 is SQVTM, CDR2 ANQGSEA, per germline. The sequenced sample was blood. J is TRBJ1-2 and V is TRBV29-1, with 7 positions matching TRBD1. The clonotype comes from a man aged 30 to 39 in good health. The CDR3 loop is CSVERQGGYGYTF. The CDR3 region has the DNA TGCAGCGTTGAAAGACAGGGAGGCTATGGCTACACCTTC. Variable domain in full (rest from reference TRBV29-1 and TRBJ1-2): SAVISQKPSRDICQRGTSLTIQCQVDSQVTMMFWYRQQPGQSLTLIATANQGSEATYESGFVIDKFPISRPNLTFSTLTVSNMSPEDSSIYLCSVERQGGYGYTFGSGTRLTVV.